Listed here are 14 T cell receptor beta chains from one sample, sequenced in a study of T cell responses to AZD1222 COVID-19 vaccine. Libraries were prepared by immunoSEQ multiplex PCR; TCRdb keeps only in-frame clonotypes and omits some of them. The sample has 85,000 to 130,000 clones, around nine tenths seen once. Material: peripheral blood, obtained 28 days after the second dose of the MenACWY control vaccine. These receptor sequences come from an adult who received the MenACWY meningococcal vaccine as a control.

CDR3 sequence (DNA): TGTGCCAGCAGGGCATCTACAGGGGGCGATGTGGGCTACACCTTC. It translates to CASRASTGGDVGYTF. The chain is built from TRBV2 and TRBJ1-2; TRBD1 agrees at 9 bases. CDR1 SNHLY and CDR2 FYNNEI come from the germline V gene. The CDR3 is 15 residues long. Trimming took 6 bases from V and 8 from J; bases not matched to a gene: 13.

The V gene is TRBV19, the J gene TRBJ1-4, with a possible D match to TRBD1 (6 bases). Germline CDR1 is LNHDA and CDR2 is SQIVND (reference sequence). CDR3 size: 14 residues. V shed 5 bases and J shed 11 bases, with 18 bases lying between them. In nucleotides, the CDR3 is TGTGCCAGTAGTGGGGACATCAGTCCGGGGAAACTGTTTTTT. Translation: CASSGDISPGKLFF.

This sequence joins TRBV7-2 and TRBJ1-3; D not resolved. CDR1 and CDR2 (germline): SGHTA, FQGNSA. Trimming removed 1 base at V and 7 bases at J, with 17 bases between. The CDR3 sequence is 16 residues long. The CDR3, as DNA: TGTGCCAGCAGCTTAGGTCACGGACCTGTACAGAACACCATATATTTT. Translating gives CASSLGHGPVQNTIYF.

V usage is TRBV11-2 and J usage is TRBJ1-6; no reliable D call. This CDR3 region has 14 residues. V lost 1 base and J lost 9, with 10 bases in between. The germline gives CDR1 SGHAT, CDR2 FQNNGV. Written as DNA, the CDR3 is TGTGCCAGCAGCTTAGCCGGGCCGAGTTCACCCCTCCACTTT. Its protein product is CASSLAGPSSPLHF.

The CDR3: CASSQVGAALQPGEQYF. CDR3 DNA sequence: TGCGCCAGCAGCCAAGTGGGGGCAGCGCTTCAACCGGGGGAGCAGTACTTC. The genes are TRBV4-1 and TRBJ2-7; possibly TRBD1 for D (6 bases). Germline V lookup: CDR1 MGHRA, CDR2 YSYEKL. The CDR3 is 17 amino acids. The ends were cut back, 1 base at V and 7 bases at J, with 23 bases in the middle.

V usage is TRBV4-1 and J usage is TRBJ2-5; D gene ambiguous. The germline V gene encodes CDR1 MGHRA and CDR2 YSYEKL. This CDR3 region has 15 residues. V was shortened by 0 bases and J by 7 bases, with 15 bases between the two germline ends. DNA for the CDR3: TGCGCCAGCAGCCAAGATTGGCTACCCGAGATGACCCAGTACTTC. As protein: CASSQDWLPEMTQYF.

The chain uses TRBV28 and TRBJ2-1, with 7 nucleotides matching TRBD2. V gave up 2 bases and J gave up 0 bases; unmatched junction bases: 4. The CDR3 contains 16 residues. The V gene's germline CDR1 is MDHEN and CDR2 SYDVKM. The CDR3 sequence is CASSLAGGGSYNEQFF. As DNA, the CDR3 is TGTGCCAGCAGTTTAGCCGGCGGGGGCTCCTACAATGAGCAGTTCTTC.

The chain employs TRBV28 and TRBJ1-5; D is possibly TRBD1 (5 bases). The V end was cut by 3 bases, the J end by 5 bases, with 14 bases between. The CDR3 length is 15 residues. Germline V gives CDR1 MDHEN, CDR2 SYDVKM. CDR3 sequence (DNA): TGTGCCAGCAGTTTCCCCCGGCAGGGTGATCAGCCCCAGCATTTT. Its translation: CASSFPRQGDQPQHF. The full variable domain, rest sourced from reference TRBV28 and TRBJ1-5, is DVKVTQSSRYLVKRTGEKVFLECVQDMDHENMFWYRQDPGLGLRLIYFSYDVKMKEKGDIPEGYSVSREKKERFSLILESASTNQTSMYLCASSFPRQGDQPQHFGDGTRLSIL.

The V and J genes are TRBV27 and TRBJ2-1; D possibly corresponds to TRBD2 (5 bases). V lost 7 bases and J 8 bases, leaving 15 bases between the germline ends. The CDR3 sequence is 13 residues long. Germline V CDR1 and CDR2: MNHEY, SMNVEV (reference sequence). DNA of the CDR3: TGTGCCAGCACTAGCCCGGGATGGCATGAGCAGTTCTTC. This translates into CASTSPGWHEQFF.

This clone appeared a single time. V is TRBV6-6 and J is TRBJ2-1; 11 bases are shared with TRBD2. Germline CDR1 is MNHNY and CDR2 is SVGAGI (reference sequence). V shed 7 bases and J 5 bases; nucleotides not matched to a gene: 4. The CDR3 length is 14 residues. CDR3 in DNA: TGTGCCAGCATCAGACTAGCGGGAAACAATGAGCAGTTCTTC. Translating gives CASIRLAGNNEQFF.

The chain recombines TRBV19 with TRBJ1-5; D is unresolved. V lost 7 bases, J lost 3 bases, and 16 bases lay in between. CDR3 size: 15 residues. CDR1 LNHDA and CDR2 SQIVND come from the germline V gene (reference sequence). The CDR3 coding sequence is TGTGCCAGTAATGGCGGGAGGGTAATCAATCAGCCCCAGCATTTT. Encoded protein: CASNGGRVINQPQHF.

The chain is built from TRBV11-2 and TRBJ1-5, with D uncertain. The CDR3 extends over 15 amino acids. Looked up from germline, CDR1 is SGHAT and CDR2 is FQNNGV. Trimming took 1 base from V and 4 from J, leaving 11 bases between them. The CDR3 DNA is TGTGCCAGCAGCTTAGGAGGCAGCCCTAATCAGCCCCAGCATTTT. It yields the protein CASSLGGSPNQPQHF.

The chain carries TRBV7-9 and TRBJ1-3, with D unresolved. CDR1 is SEHNR, CDR2 FQNEAQ, per germline (reference sequence). V gave up 2 bases and J gave up 7 bases, with 9 bases separating them. This CDR3 has 13 residues. The CDR3 DNA follows: TGTGCCAGCAGCTTACCGGGGTACAACACCATATATTTT. Amino acids: CASSLPGYNTIYF.

This chain links TRBV6-2 or TRBV6-3 with TRBJ1-5; 8 positions match TRBD1. J gave up 3 bases and V 0 bases, and 7 bases lay outside the gene matches. The CDR3 covers 17 residues. Germline CDR1 reads MNHEY; CDR2 reads SVGEGT. CDR3 region: CASSYSAGTGPNQPQHF. CDR3 DNA sequence: TGTGCCAGCAGTTACTCGGCAGGGACAGGCCCCAATCAGCCCCAGCATTTT.